A single sample gave rise to the 9 T cell receptor beta chains below, sequenced in a study of blood T cell repertoires in COVID-19. TCRdb keeps only in-frame clones here, not all; method: immunoSEQ multiplex PCR. This sample has about 15,000 clones, with 85% to 95% found just once. Sequencing used peripheral blood. The receptors stem from a human donor with active COVID-19. The donor label of this sample is uncertain.

The chain combines TRBV3-1 (or the pseudogene TRBV3-2) with TRBJ2-5; TRBD2 agrees at 7 bases. V dropped 2 bases and J dropped 7; count of bases not matched to a gene: 7. This CDR3 region has 14 residues. Germline-derived CDR1 and CDR2 are LGHDT and YNNKEL (reference sequence). This CDR3 is CASSQLAGVGTQYF. CDR3 DNA sequence: TGTGCCAGCAGCCAACTTGCGGGAGTGGGGACCCAGTACTTC.

The CDR3 spells CASSDKDRGDLNEQFF. CDR3 sequence (DNA): TGTGCCAGCAGTGACAAGGACAGGGGGGATCTCAATGAGCAGTTCTTC. The J gene is TRBJ2-1, the V gene TRBV6-4; 10 bases are a match to TRBD1. J lost 6 bases, V lost 2 bases, and 7 bases had no gene match. This CDR3 comprises 16 residues. CDR1 is MRHNA, CDR2 SNTAGT, per germline.

The chain has TRBV27 and TRBJ2-7; a possible D gene is TRBD1 (6 bases). The CDR3 runs to 14 residues. The germline CDR1 and CDR2 sequences are MNHEY and SMNVEV (reference sequence). V was shortened by 7 bases and J by 7 bases, with 20 bases between the two germline ends. DNA for the CDR3: TGTGCCAGCATGTTCGGGACAAGGTCAGGTGAGCAGTACTTC. Amino acid sequence: CASMFGTRSGEQYF.

The V and J genes are TRBV20-1 and TRBJ1-1; D gene ambiguous. The CDR3 spans 11 residues. The germline CDR1 and CDR2 sequences are DFQATT and SNEGSKA (reference sequence). Trimming took off 5 bases at V and 6 bases at J, with 10 bases between the two ends. CDR3 bases: TGCAGTGCTCCCGAATGGCCTGAAGCTTTCTTT. Translating gives CSAPEWPEAFF.

This chain connects TRBV9 to TRBJ1-1; TRBD1 might be the D (6 bases). The germline V gene encodes CDR1 SGDLS and CDR2 YYNGEE. The CDR3 consists of 15 residues. Trimming cost V 3 bases and J 0 bases, with 12 bases left between them. The CDR3 DNA reads as TGTGCCAGCAGCGCGACCGGGACATTGAACACTGAAGCTTTCTTT. Translating it yields CASSATGTLNTEAFF.

The V call is TRBV5-4, the J call TRBJ2-1; the match to TRBD2 covers 9 bases. Germline-derived CDR1 and CDR2 are SGHNT and YYREEE (reference sequence). This CDR3 has 15 amino acids. The trim removed 4 bases at V and 7 bases at J, leaving 9 bases unmatched. In nucleotides, the CDR3 is TGTGCCAGCAGCCCCCCGGGACTAGCCTGGAATGAGCAGTTCTTC. It translates to CASSPPGLAWNEQFF. The whole variable domain, filled in from reference TRBV5-4 and TRBJ2-1, reads ETGVTQSPTHLIKTRGQQVTLRCSSQSGHNTVSWYQQALGQGPQFIFQYYREEENGRGNFPPRFSGLQFPNYSSELNVNALELDDSALYLCASSPPGLAWNEQFFGPGTRLTVL.

In this sample, this clone turned up a few times. CDR3 residues: CASSPNDRNQPQHF. CDR3 sequence (DNA): TGTGCCAGCTCACCAAACGACAGGAATCAGCCCCAGCATTTT. This sequence joins TRBV18 and TRBJ1-5, with D maybe TRBD1 (6 bases). V shed 2 bases and J shed 4 bases, with 9 bases lying between them. From germline, CDR1 is KGHSH and CDR2 LQKENI. The CDR3 covers 14 residues.

This sequence joins TRBV7-9 and TRBJ1-1, with no clear D. This CDR3 region has 13 residues. The germline gives CDR1 SEHNR, CDR2 FQNEAQ (reference sequence). Trimming removed 1 base from V and 9 bases from J, with 12 bases in between. The CDR3 is CASSLELGLKAFF. CDR3 in DNA: TGTGCCAGCAGCTTAGAACTCGGTTTGAAAGCTTTCTTT. The entire variable domain, with the rest obtained from reference TRBV7-9 and TRBJ1-1, is as follows: DTGVSQNPRHKITKRGQNVTFRCDPISEHNRLYWYRQTLGQGPEFLTYFQNEAQLEKSRLLSDRFSAERPKGSFSTLEIQRTEQGDSAMYLCASSLELGLKAFFGQGTRLTVV.

The CDR3 region is CASGQAVPNEQYF. In nucleotides, the CDR3 is TGTGCCAGCGGGCAGGCAGTTCCTAACGAGCAGTACTTC. J is TRBJ2-7 and V is TRBV6-5; no definite D call. Trimming took off 8 bases at V and 5 bases at J, with 16 bases between the two ends. The CDR3 has 13 residues. The V gene's germline CDR1 is MNHEY and CDR2 SVGAGI.